The clone carrying this T cell receptor beta chain has a count of ten or more. TCRdb re-analysed the 5' RACE reads in MiXCR, keeping a single row per CDR3 protein. This sample carries approximately 8,600 distinct CDR3 sequences, 16% of them seen once, and the ten largest clones take 3.5%. V was pared by 5 bases and J by 8 bases, with 15 bases between. This CDR3 region has 14 residues. CDR1 and CDR2 from the germline V gene are SEHNR and FQNEAQ (reference sequence). Specimen: memory CD4+ T cells sorted from blood. Subset denoted: memory CD4+ T cells, CD4+CD45RO+CD25-. This clonotype was sampled from a female donor with breast cancer. The rearrangement links TRBV7-9 to TRBJ1-4, with D possibly being TRBD1 (5 bases). The CDR3 DNA follows: TGTGCCAGCAGCCTTCGGGCAGGGTTGGAAAAACTGTTTTTT. As protein: CASSLRAGLEKLFF. The whole variable domain, filled in from reference TRBV7-9 and TRBJ1-4, reads DTGVSQNPRHKITKRGQNVTFRCDPISEHNRLYWYRQTLGQGPEFLTYFQNEAQLEKSRLLSDRFSAERPKGSFSTLEIQRTEQGDSAMYLCASSLRAGLEKLFFGSGTQLSVL.